The rows below give T cell receptor beta chains drawn from one sample of a study of blood T cells in healthy people across ages. TCRdb ran MiXCR on the 5' RACE reads and lists one entry per CDR3 protein. The repertoire holds more than 900,000 distinct CDR3 sequences, with approximately 25% as singletons. These data also featured in a second study, about T cells of mothers and their children.

Material: blood. These receptors were obtained from a girl aged 2-10 years in good health. Both conserved end residues are part of each CDR3. The order of the fields is J gene, V gene, clone size, D gene, CDR3 protein, CDR3 DNA. The D gene is left open where the match is weak. For some rows the clone size is stated as once, few or many, or as a class when expanded; others skip it.

J: TRBJ2-4
V: TRBV5-1
size: NA
D: TRBD1
CDR3: CASSPGQPFLAKNIQYF
DNA: TGCGCCAGCAGTCCGGGACAGCCTTTTCTAGCCAAAAACATTCAGTACTTC

J: TRBJ1-1
V: TRBV6-5
size: NA
D: NA
CDR3: CASNRHPTRDTEAFF
DNA: TGTGCCAGCAACCGACACCCGACCAGGGACACTGAAGCTTTCTTT

J: TRBJ2-1
V: TRBV9
size: once
D: TRBD2
CDR3: CASSVDLSGGAYEQFF
DNA: TGTGCCAGCAGCGTAGATCTTAGCGGGGGGGCTTATGAGCAGTTCTTC

J: TRBJ1-4
V: TRBV19
size: few
D: TRBD1
CDR3: CASMGTGLVDLFF
DNA: TGTGCCAGTATGGGGACAGGGTTGGTTGATCTGTTTTTT

J: TRBJ1-1
V: TRBV20-1
size: NA
D: TRBD1
CDR3: CSAQVVGDRVEAFF
DNA: TGCAGTGCTCAAGTAGTCGGCGACAGGGTTGAAGCTTTCTTT

J: TRBJ2-7
V: TRBV29-1
size: few
D: NA
CDR3: CSVEDQQAGHYEQYF
DNA: TGCAGCGTTGAAGATCAGCAGGCAGGGCACTACGAGCAGTACTTC

J: TRBJ2-3
V: TRBV12-3/TRBV12-4
size: few
D: NA
CDR3: CASSFGSNTQYF
DNA: TGTGCCAGCAGTTTCGGGTCAAATACGCAGTATTTT

J: TRBJ2-1
V: TRBV20-1
size: NA
D: TRBD2
CDR3: CSANPGTSGSYNVQFF
DNA: TGCAGTGCAAACCCCGGGACTAGCGGGAGTTACAATGTGCAGTTCTTC

J: TRBJ2-7
V: TRBV7-9
size: few
D: TRBD2
CDR3: CASSLSLAGPSEQYF
DNA: TGTGCCAGCAGTTTAAGTTTAGCGGGGCCAAGCGAGCAGTACTTC

J: TRBJ2-5
V: TRBV12-3/TRBV12-4
size: few
D: NA
CDR3: CASSVGVGGETQYF
DNA: TGTGCCAGCAGTGTTGGAGTTGGTGGGGAGACCCAGTACTTC

J: TRBJ2-5
V: TRBV7-2
size: NA
D: NA
CDR3: CASCLGGGAIETQYF
DNA: TGTGCCAGCTGCCTCGGTGGGGGGGCGATAGAGACCCAGTACTTC

J: TRBJ2-7
V: TRBV4-3
size: NA
D: NA
CDR3: CASSQDLWASYEQYF
DNA: TGCGCCAGCAGCCAAGATCTCTGGGCTTCCTACGAGCAGTACTTC

J: TRBJ2-7
V: TRBV29-1
size: few
D: NA
CDR3: CSATGQISGEQYF
DNA: TGCAGCGCCACAGGGCAGATTAGTGGCGAGCAGTACTTC

J: TRBJ2-2
V: TRBV9
size: NA
D: TRBD2
CDR3: CASSDRTSGGAGELFF
DNA: TGTGCCAGCAGCGACCGGACTAGCGGGGGGGCCGGGGAGCTGTTTTTT

J: TRBJ2-5
V: TRBV28
size: NA
D: NA
CDR3: CASSSLWGNQETQYF
DNA: TGTGCCAGCAGTTCGCTCTGGGGAAACCAAGAGACCCAGTACTTC

J: TRBJ1-4
V: TRBV9
size: NA
D: NA
CDR3: CASSVDRGSNEKLFF
DNA: TGTGCCAGCAGCGTAGACCGAGGGAGTAATGAAAAACTGTTTTTT

J: TRBJ2-5
V: TRBV29-1
size: NA
D: NA
CDR3: CSVVSGQLQTQYF
DNA: TGCAGCGTTGTCAGCGGGCAATTACAGACCCAGTACTTC

J: TRBJ2-5
V: TRBV7-2
size: few
D: TRBD2
CDR3: CASSSRTSGIETQYF
DNA: TGTGCCAGCAGCTCCAGGACTAGCGGGATTGAGACCCAGTACTTC

J: TRBJ1-1
V: TRBV20-1
size: once
D: NA
CDR3: CSAEKISQSEAFF
DNA: TGCAGTGCCGAAAAAATTAGCCAGTCAGAAGCTTTCTTT

J: TRBJ2-5
V: TRBV5-1
size: many
D: NA
CDR3: CASSLLGGQETQYF
DNA: TGTGCCAGCAGCTTATTGGGGGGCCAAGAGACCCAGTACTTC

J: TRBJ1-4
V: TRBV7-9
size: NA
D: NA
CDR3: CASSPQPGVTNEKLFF
DNA: TGTGCCAGCAGCCCCCAACCAGGGGTGACTAATGAAAAACTGTTTTTT

J: TRBJ2-7
V: TRBV20-1
size: few
D: NA
CDR3: CSARDLPDYEQYF
DNA: TGCAGTGCTAGAGATCTCCCAGACTACGAGCAGTACTTC

J: TRBJ2-5
V: TRBV29-1
size: NA
D: NA
CDR3: CSVTEQGETQYF
DNA: TGCAGCGTTACCGAGCAGGGGGAGACCCAGTACTTC